Listed below are T cell receptor beta chains from one sample, sequenced in a study of T-cell memory formation after mild COVID-19. Each CDR3 protein is one row after TCRdb ran MiXCR on the 5' RACE reads. Here the sample spans roughly 99,000 distinct CDR3 sequences, about an eighth being singletons. The sequenced sample consisted of PBMCs or a T cell subset sorted from them (not recorded which). The source is a man in his late teens or twenties who had mild COVID-19 (a few samples of this study predate the infection). Cell type and time point are not known. The CDR3 runs from the conserved cysteine through the conserved F or W. Fields, in order: J gene, clone size, V gene, D gene, CDR3 protein, CDR3 DNA. D genes are given only for firm matches. Part of the rows lack a size; the others show once, few, many or a class for expanded clones.

>TRBJ2-7|-|TRBV7-9|-
CASSSGTLHEQYF
TGTGCCAGCAGCTCCGGGACACTCCACGAGCAGTACTTC
>TRBJ1-4|few|TRBV30|-
CACFEDGYEKLFF
TGTGCCTGTTTTGAGGACGGCTATGAAAAACTGTTTTTT
>TRBJ2-5|-|TRBV11-2|-
CASSTLQETQYF
TGTGCCAGCAGCACTCTACAAGAGACCCAGTACTTC
>TRBJ1-2|-|TRBV29-1|TRBD1
CSVDAGTGVHGYTF
TGCAGCGTTGATGCCGGGACAGGGGTTCATGGCTACACCTTC
>TRBJ2-6|-|TRBV20-1|-
CSAIRAPRKAGANVLTF
TGCAGTGCTATTAGAGCCCCTCGAAAGGCTGGGGCCAACGTCCTGACTTTC
>TRBJ1-1|few|TRBV4-1|TRBD1
CASSRGTGATFMFEAFF
TGCGCCAGCAGCCGGGGGACAGGGGCCACTTTCATGTTTGAAGCTTTCTTT
>TRBJ2-4|few|TRBV11-2|-
CASSPSLAKNIQYF
TGTGCCAGCAGCCCCAGCTTGGCCAAAAACATTCAGTACTTC
>TRBJ2-1|-|TRBV20-1|TRBD2
CRAGGFEQFF
TGCAGGGCGGGGGGTTTTGAGCAGTTCTTC
>TRBJ1-1|few|TRBV12-3/TRBV12-4|-
CASSLGPGGNTEAFF
TGTGCCAGCAGTTTGGGGCCTGGAGGAAACACTGAAGCTTTCTTT
>TRBJ2-2|-|TRBV5-1|-
CASSSTWEMDTGELFF
TGCGCCAGCAGTTCCACGTGGGAGATGGACACCGGGGAGCTGTTTTTT
>TRBJ1-2|-|TRBV6-6|TRBD1
CASSYQRQGKEGYTF
TGTGCCAGCAGTTACCAGAGACAGGGGAAAGAGGGCTACACCTTC
>TRBJ2-5|few|TRBV4-3|TRBD1
CASSQVQGAGTQYF
TGCGCCAGCAGCCAAGTCCAGGGGGCAGGGACCCAGTACTTC
>TRBJ2-5|few|TRBV5-1|TRBD2
CASSSTLAGGLETQYF
TGCGCCAGCAGCTCCACCCTAGCGGGGGGGCTGGAGACCCAGTACTTC
>TRBJ1-5|-|TRBV3-2|-
CASSPNLEPQHF
TGTGCCAGCAGCCCCAACCTGGAGCCCCAGCATTTT
>TRBJ2-7|few|TRBV27|-
CASSLRGREQYF
TGTGCCAGCAGTCTTAGGGGTCGAGAGCAGTACTTC
>TRBJ2-3|-|TRBV7-8|TRBD2
CASSSLRTSGEPLPSTDTQYF
TGTGCCAGCAGCTCGCTCCGGACTAGCGGGGAGCCTCTTCCTAGCACAGATACGCAGTATTTT
>TRBJ1-1|-|TRBV30|-
CAWSHTGEAFF
TGTGCCTGGAGCCATACGGGTGAAGCTTTCTTT
>TRBJ2-5|-|TRBV6-2/TRBV6-3|-
CASSKETQYF
TGTGCCAGCAGTAAAGAGACCCAGTACTTC
>TRBJ2-2|few|TRBV6-2/TRBV6-3|-
CASSSEMTGLQAGELFF
TGTGCCAGCAGTTCCGAAATGACGGGACTTCAGGCCGGGGAGCTGTTTTTT
>TRBJ2-1|few|TRBV25-1|TRBD1
CASSDWDSTYNEQFF
TGTGCCAGCAGTGACTGGGACAGCACCTACAATGAGCAGTTCTTC
>TRBJ2-3|-|TRBV5-1|-
CASSLEAPPDTQYF
TGCGCCAGCAGCTTGGAGGCACCGCCAGATACGCAGTATTTT
>TRBJ2-1|few|TRBV15|-
CATSPARGYSYNEQFF
TGTGCCACCAGCCCGGCTAGGGGATACTCCTACAATGAGCAGTTCTTC
>TRBJ2-5|-|TRBV7-2|-
CASSQYGMGTAQETQYF
TGTGCCAGCAGCCAGTATGGGATGGGGACTGCCCAAGAGACCCAGTACTTC
>TRBJ2-7|few|TRBV9|TRBD1
CASSVDRGSSYEQYF
TGTGCCAGCAGCGTAGACAGGGGCAGCTCCTACGAGCAGTACTTC
>TRBJ2-2|-|TRBV12-3/TRBV12-4|-
CASTRTGRTGELFF
TGTGCCAGCACCCGCACGGGGCGCACCGGGGAGCTGTTTTTT
>TRBJ1-5|few|TRBV29-1|-
CSGLYLGRQHF
TGCAGCGGACTATATTTGGGGCGCCAGCATTTT
>TRBJ1-4|few|TRBV5-6|-
CASSLDHSATNEKLFF
TGTGCCAGCAGCTTGGATCACAGCGCAACTAATGAAAAACTGTTTTTT
>TRBJ1-2|-|TRBV4-1|-
CASSQYTGIYGYTF
TGCGCCAGCAGCCAATACACAGGGATCTATGGCTACACCTTC
>TRBJ1-5|-|TRBV7-8|-
CASSLRDRFNQPQHF
TGTGCCAGCAGCTTACGTGACAGGTTCAATCAGCCCCAGCATTTT
>TRBJ2-3|many|TRBV6-6|-
CASSYSKWGKGADTQYF
TGTGCCAGCAGTTACTCTAAATGGGGGAAGGGGGCAGATACGCAGTATTTT
>TRBJ1-6|-|TRBV10-3|-
CAISASYNSPLHF
TGTGCCATCAGTGCGTCCTATAATTCACCCCTCCACTTT